This passage covers 8 T cell receptor beta chains from one sample sequenced in a study of T cells in Graves' hyperthyroidism and ophthalmopathy. Using RNA transcripts as the source, TCR beta CDR3 regions were amplified. First-round RT-PCR with HTBI primers amplified the TCR CDR3 region. MiXCR was run by TCRdb on the multiplex PCR reads, yielding one entry per CDR3 protein. The sample carries about 720,000 distinct CDR3 sequences, over 15% recorded once. Sequencing was performed on blood. Every receptor here comes from a man aged 18 to 29 with Graves' hyperthyroidism.

This clonotype came up a few times. The chain joins TRBV9 to TRBJ2-7; D perhaps matches TRBD2 (6 bases). CDR3 length equals 15 residues. Germline CDR1 reads SGDLS; CDR2 reads YYNGEE. The V and J ends lost 7 bases and 2 bases respectively, with 19 bases between them. The CDR3 DNA follows: TGTGCCAGCTCGGCGGGCGGGACTGGTACCTACGAGCAGTACTTC. Its protein is CASSAGGTGTYEQYF. Full variable domain (rest looked up from reference TRBV9 and TRBJ2-7): DSGVTQTPKHLITATGQRVTLRCSPRSGDLSVYWYQQSLDQGLQFLIQYYNGEERAKGNILERFSAQQFPDLHSELNLSSLELGDSALYFCASSAGGTGTYEQYFGPGTRLTVT.

The J gene is TRBJ1-2, the V gene TRBV4-1; D is undetermined. This CDR3 comprises 15 residues. Trimming stripped 0 bases from V and 0 bases from J, with 8 bases between. Germline V lookup: CDR1 MGHRA, CDR2 YSYEKL. CDR3 loop: CASSQEWQANYGYTF. The DNA of the CDR3 is TGCGCCAGCAGCCAAGAATGGCAGGCTAACTATGGCTACACCTTC.

The rearrangement joins TRBV10-3 to TRBJ2-3, with 8 bases identical to TRBD1. The CDR3 spans 13 residues. CDR1 is ENHRY and CDR2 is SYGVKD in the germline V gene. Trimming took 9 bases from V and 5 from J; bases not matched to a gene: 7. In DNA form, the CDR3 reads TGTGCCATGTCTCAGGGGGCGGGAGATACGCAGTATTTT. It encodes CAMSQGAGDTQYF.

This clonotype has at least ten counts. The chain couples TRBV11-2 to TRBJ2-7; the D is unclear. Trimming took off 0 bases at V and 6 bases at J, with 9 bases between the two ends. Germline CDR1 reads SGHAT; CDR2 reads FQNNGV. The CDR3 is 13 residues long. The CDR3 DNA is TGTGCCAGCAGCTTAGATCCACCCGGCGAGCAGTACTTC. It yields the protein CASSLDPPGEQYF. The full variable domain, with the rest looked up from reference TRBV11-2 and TRBJ2-7, is EAGVAQSPRYKIIEKRQSVAFWCNPISGHATLYWYQQILGQGPKLLIQFQNNGVVDDSQLPKDRFSAERLKGVDSTLKIQPAKLEDSAVYLCASSLDPPGEQYFGPGTRLTVT.

This clonotype has at least ten counts. The chain carries TRBV12-3 or TRBV12-4 and TRBJ1-2; 7 nucleotides line up with TRBD1. Trimming at V came to 5 bases and at J to 7 bases, leaving 7 bases not matched to a gene. The CDR3 length is 13 residues. The CDR3 loop reads CASSTQGRVGYTF. CDR3 nucleotide sequence: TGTGCCAGCAGTACACAGGGGAGGGTTGGCTACACCTTC.

This clonotype has at least ten counts. CDR3 residues: CASRGLSSTDTQYF. The CDR3 region has the DNA TGTGCCAGCAGAGGGCTATCTAGCACAGATACGCAGTATTTT. The V call is TRBV2, the J call TRBJ2-3; unclear D gene. The CDR3 loop spans 14 amino acids. Between the trimmed V and J ends, which lost 6 bases and 0 bases, there was a span of 10 bases. Germline lookup yields CDR1 SNHLY and CDR2 FYNNEI. Using reference TRBV2 and TRBJ2-3 for the parts outside the CDR3, the full variable domain is EPEVTQTPSHQVTQMGQEVILRCVPISNHLYFYWYRQILGQKVEFLVSFYNNEISEKSEIFDDQFSVERPDGSNFTLKIRSTKLEDSAMYFCASRGLSSTDTQYFGPGTRLTVL.

This clonotype was picked up a small number of times. V gene TRBV7-9 combines with J gene TRBJ2-5, with D unclear. Trimming cost V 1 base and J 4 bases, with 13 bases left between them. Germline loops: CDR1 SEHNR, CDR2 FQNEAQ (reference sequence). This CDR3 is built from 15 residues. CDR3 sequence reads: CASSLGPPTGETQYF. The CDR3 region has the DNA TGTGCCAGCAGCTTAGGACCTCCTACGGGAGAGACCCAGTACTTC.

This clonotype was detected ten times or more. CDR3 region: CSARESGNQPQHF. The CDR3, as DNA: TGCAGTGCCCGGGAGTCGGGGAATCAGCCCCAGCATTTT. This chain joins TRBV20-1 and TRBJ1-5; D unresolved. The CDR3 is made up of 13 amino acids. Per the germline V gene, CDR1 is DFQATT and CDR2 is SNEGSKA (reference sequence). V lost 6 bases and J 4 bases, leaving 13 bases between the germline ends.